The present TCR beta chain was sequenced within a study of T cell responses to AZD1222 COVID-19 vaccine. Germline values: CDR1 SGHTA, CDR2 FQGTGA. The CDR3 spans 14 residues. Trimming shortened V by 5 bases and J by 1 base, and 11 bases separated the two germline ends. Sequencing used immunoSEQ multiplex PCR; TCRdb keeps in-frame clones, though not all of them. Of about 63,000 clones listed, roughly 85% were seen once; the top ten hold approximately 18%. The chain combines TRBV7-3 with TRBJ2-5; D unclear. The sequencing used peripheral blood, collected on day 0 of AZD1222 vaccination. The receptor comes from an adult in good health. DNA of the CDR3: TGTGCCAGCAGCGCCGCCGGGCCCCAAGAGACCCAGTACTTC. Translated: CASSAAGPQETQYF.